This T cell receptor beta chain was obtained from a study of CD8+ T cells in alopecia areata. Findings and caveats of the study: Scalp samples also contribute reads from the resident alphabeta T cells found in normal skin.

Treatment specified: oral pan-JAK inhibitor, 5-10 mg twice daily. Within the sample, this clone is medium-sized. Its cognate antigen is unknown. RNA was extracted and reverse transcribed into cDNA as the sequencing template. TCRdb keeps only in-frame clones here, not all; method: immunoSEQ multiplex PCR. The sample lists approximately 45,000 clones, under 70% occurring once. The TCR comes from a human donor with alopecia areata. Sample: CD8+ T cells sorted from blood, taken at week 4, from a patient treated with tofacitinib.

The CDR3 DNA sequence: TGCAGCTTCAGCCCGACAGGGGTTACTAGCACAGATACGCAGTATTTT. This translates into CSFSPTGVTSTDTQYF. This chain connects TRBV29-1 to TRBJ2-3, with 8 bases fitting TRBD1. With 8 bases clipped from V and 0 bases from J, the junction kept 13 bases outside the gene matches. Germline V gene data show CDR1 as SQVTM and CDR2 as ANQGSEA. The CDR3 loop spans 16 amino acids.